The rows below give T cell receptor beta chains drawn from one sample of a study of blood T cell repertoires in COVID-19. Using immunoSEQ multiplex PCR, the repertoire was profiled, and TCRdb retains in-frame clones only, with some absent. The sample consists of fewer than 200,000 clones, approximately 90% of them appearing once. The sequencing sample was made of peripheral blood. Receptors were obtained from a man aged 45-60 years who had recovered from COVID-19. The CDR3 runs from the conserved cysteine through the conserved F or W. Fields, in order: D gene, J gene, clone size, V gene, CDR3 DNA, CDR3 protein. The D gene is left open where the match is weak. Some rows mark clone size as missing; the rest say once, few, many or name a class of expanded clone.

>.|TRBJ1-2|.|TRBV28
TGTGCCAGCAGACCCACATCTAACTATGGCTACACCTTC
CASRPTSNYGYTF
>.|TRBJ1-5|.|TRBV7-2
TGTGCCAGCAACCGCGGGGATAGCAATCAGCCCCAGCATTTT
CASNRGDSNQPQHF
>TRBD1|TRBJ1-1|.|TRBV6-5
TGTGCCAGCAGTTTTGGACAGGGACCTTTCACTGAAGCTTTCTTT
CASSFGQGPFTEAFF
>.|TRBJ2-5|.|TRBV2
TGTGCCAGCAGCCCCCCAGGGGTACGGGAGACCCAGTACTTC
CASSPPGVRETQYF
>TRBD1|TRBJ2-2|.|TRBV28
TGTGCCAGCAGTTTAACAGGGGCTTCCGCGAACACCGGGGAGCTGTTTTTT
CASSLTGASANTGELFF
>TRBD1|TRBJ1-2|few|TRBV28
TGTGCCAGCAGTATAGGGACAGGGGCTAACTATGGCTACACCTTC
CASSIGTGANYGYTF
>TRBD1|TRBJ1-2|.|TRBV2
TGTGCCAGGGGGGACAGGGGGATGGAGGGCTACACCTTC
CARGDRGMEGYTF
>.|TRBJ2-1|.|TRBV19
TGTGCCAGTAGTATAGGGGGGAGGAGAAGTGAGCAGTTCTTC
CASSIGGRRSEQFF
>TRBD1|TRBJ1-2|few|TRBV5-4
TGTGCCAGCAGTTTCGGACAGGGAGGATTCTATGGCTACACCTTC
CASSFGQGGFYGYTF
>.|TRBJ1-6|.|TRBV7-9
TGTGCCAGCAGCTTACCCGACAGATTTGGCGCACCCCTCCACTTT
CASSLPDRFGAPLHF
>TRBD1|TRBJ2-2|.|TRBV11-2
TGTGCCAGCACCTTACAGGGGGGAGCCACCGGGGAGCTGTTTTTT
CASTLQGGATGELFF
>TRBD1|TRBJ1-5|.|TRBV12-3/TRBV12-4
TGTGCCAGCAGTGACAGGGGGAATCAGCCCCAGCATTTT
CASSDRGNQPQHF
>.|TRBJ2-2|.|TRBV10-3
TGTGCCATCAGTGAATTTAACGGGGAGCTGTTTTTT
CAISEFNGELFF
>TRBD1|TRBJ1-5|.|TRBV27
TGTGCCAGCAGTCCGACAGGGAGTAATCAGCCCCAGCATTTT
CASSPTGSNQPQHF
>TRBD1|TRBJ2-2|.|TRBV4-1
TGCGCCAGCAGCCAAGATGACAGGGATACCGGGGAGCTGTTTTTT
CASSQDDRDTGELFF
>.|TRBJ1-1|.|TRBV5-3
TGTGCCAGAAGCTTGAGCAGATGGGGGAGGGGGACTGAAGCTTTCTTT
CARSLSRWGRGTEAFF
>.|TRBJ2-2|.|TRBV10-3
TGTGCCATAAAGAGGACGAACACCGGGGAGCTGTTTTTT
CAIKRTNTGELFF
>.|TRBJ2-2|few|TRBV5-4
TGTGCCAGCAGCTTGGCCCGGGTCACCGGGGAGCTGTTTTTT
CASSLARVTGELFF
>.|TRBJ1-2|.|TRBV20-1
TGCAGTGCCCAATATGGCTACACCTTC
CSAQYGYTF
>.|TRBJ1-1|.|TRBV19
TGTGCCAGTAGTATGGCACTGAACACTGAAGCTTTCTTT
CASSMALNTEAFF
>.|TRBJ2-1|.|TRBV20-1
TGCAGTGCTAAGGGGGACAATGAGCAGTTCTTC
CSAKGDNEQFF
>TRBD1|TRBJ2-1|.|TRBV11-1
TGTGCCAGCAGCTTCCGGACAGGAGGCAATGAGCAGTTCTTC
CASSFRTGGNEQFF
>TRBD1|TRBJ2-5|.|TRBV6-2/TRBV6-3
TGTGCCAGCAGTTACGTCGGGACAGTAGGGGAGACCCAGTACTTC
CASSYVGTVGETQYF
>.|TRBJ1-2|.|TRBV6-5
TGTGCCAGCAGCATCCGGGAAAACTATGGCTACACCTTC
CASSIRENYGYTF
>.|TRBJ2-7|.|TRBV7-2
TGTGCCAGCAGCTTATTTTTAGTGGGACAAAGCTCCTACGAGCAGTACTTC
CASSLFLVGQSSYEQYF
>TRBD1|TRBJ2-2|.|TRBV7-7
TGTGCCAGCAGCTTATCAGGGGGCGAAAACACCGGGGAGCTGTTTTTT
CASSLSGGENTGELFF
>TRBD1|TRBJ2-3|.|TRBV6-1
TGTGCCAGCAGTGAAATAGGGGGACAGGGAACAGATACGCAGTATTTT
CASSEIGGQGTDTQYF
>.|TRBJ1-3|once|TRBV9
TGTGCCAGCAGCGACACCTCGGGGTTGGCTCTGCCTGGAAACACCATATATTTT
CASSDTSGLALPGNTIYF
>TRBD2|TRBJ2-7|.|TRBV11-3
TGTGCCAGCAGCTTAGGCCTAGCGGGAGCGTACGAGCAGTACTTC
CASSLGLAGAYEQYF
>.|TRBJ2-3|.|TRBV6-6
TGTGCCAGCAGAAACTTAGATACGCAGTATTTT
CASRNLDTQYF
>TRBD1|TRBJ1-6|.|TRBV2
TGTGCCAGCAGTGATGAGGGGACAGCTAATTCACCCCTCCACTTT
CASSDEGTANSPLHF
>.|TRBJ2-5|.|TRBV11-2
TGTGCCAGCAGCTTAGAGTCGGCGGAAGAGACCCAGTACTTC
CASSLESAEETQYF
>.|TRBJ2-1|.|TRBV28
TGTGCCAGCGGGGGGGCCAATAATGAGCAGTTCTTC
CASGGANNEQFF
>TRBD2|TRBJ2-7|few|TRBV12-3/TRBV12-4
TGTGCCAGCAGTTTGATGCTAGCGGACGAGCAGTACTTC
CASSLMLADEQYF
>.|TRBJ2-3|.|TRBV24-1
TGTGCCACCAGTAGCAGCGGAGGAGGAGATCGGCGAGATACGCAGTATTTT
CATSSSGGGDRRDTQYF
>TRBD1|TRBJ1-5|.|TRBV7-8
TGTGCCAGCAGCGCGGGGACAGGGGGCTGGGGCAATCAGCCCCAGCATTTT
CASSAGTGGWGNQPQHF
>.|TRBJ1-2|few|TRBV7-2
TGTGCCAGCAGCTCAGGGGTTCTGGACAGATCTAACTATGGCTACACCTTC
CASSSGVLDRSNYGYTF
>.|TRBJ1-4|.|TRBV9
TGTGCCAGCAGCGTAGGAAGGGGAAGGGCATTCGATCAAGAAAAACTGTTTTTT
CASSVGRGRAFDQEKLFF
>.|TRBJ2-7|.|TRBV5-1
TGCGCCAGCAGCTTGGACGGAGACCTCTCCTACGAGCAGTACTTC
CASSLDGDLSYEQYF
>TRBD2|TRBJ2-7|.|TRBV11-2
TGTGCCAGCAGCTCCGTATACAGGACTAGCGGGGGTACCTCCTACGAGCAGTACTTC
CASSSVYRTSGGTSYEQYF
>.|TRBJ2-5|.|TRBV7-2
TGTGCCAGCAGCTTAGGAGGTGGAAGGTCCCAAGAGACCCAGTACTTC
CASSLGGGRSQETQYF
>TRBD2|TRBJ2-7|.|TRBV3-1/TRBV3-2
TGTGCCAGCAGCCCTTTAGCGGGGGCCCCTCTCGAGCAGTACTTC
CASSPLAGAPLEQYF
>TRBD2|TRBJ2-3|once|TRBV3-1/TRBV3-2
TGTGCCAGCAGCCAAGCCCGACTAGCGGGACGCCCAGATACGCAGTATTTT
CASSQARLAGRPDTQYF
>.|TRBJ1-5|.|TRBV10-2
TGCGCCACTCAATCCCTCGACGGGGATCAGCCCCAGCATTTT
CATQSLDGDQPQHF
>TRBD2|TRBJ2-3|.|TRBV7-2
TGTGCCAGCAGCGGTGGGACTAGCGGGTTAGGCACAGATACGCAGTATTTT
CASSGGTSGLGTDTQYF
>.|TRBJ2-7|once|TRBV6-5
TGTGCCAGCAGTTACGGGAGACTAAACGAGCAGTACTTC
CASSYGRLNEQYF
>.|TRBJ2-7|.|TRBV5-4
TGTGCCAGCAGCCGGCCGGGGACAAAATCCTACGAGCAGTACTTC
CASSRPGTKSYEQYF
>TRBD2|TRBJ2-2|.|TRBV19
TGTGCCAGTAGTCACCTAGCGGGAGCGAACACCGGGGAGCTGTTTTTT
CASSHLAGANTGELFF
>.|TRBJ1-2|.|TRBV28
TGTGCCAGCAGTTTGCGGGCATATGGCTACACCTTC
CASSLRAYGYTF
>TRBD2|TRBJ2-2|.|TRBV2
TGTGCCAGCAGGATTACGGCGGGAGGTCACACCGGGGAGCTGTTTTTT
CASRITAGGHTGELFF